The T cell receptor beta chain described here comes from a study of PD-L1 blockade in urothelial cancer. Study in general: Administration of atezolizumab to patients began in the mid-2010s, at 1,200 mg intravenously every 3 weeks. Prior regimens of chemotherapy numbered 0 to 3 per patient.

PCRs each included synthetic TCR analog templates spiked in. TCRdb's copy holds only in-frame clones and misses some; the assay was immunoSEQ multiplex PCR. The sample contains more than 45,000 clones, roughly 86% of which appear only once. The CDR3 length is 19 residues. The V segment lost 1 base and the J segment 4 bases; nucleotides outside the gene matches: 14. Germline CDR1 and CDR2: SGHDT and YYEEEE. The specimen comprised PBMCs, sampled around atezolizumab (anti-PD-L1) treatment. The origin of this receptor is a man between 60 and 75 years old with urothelial cancer. The chain uses TRBV5-6 and TRBJ2-5, with 12 bases identical to TRBD2. The CDR3 reads CASSLPTGTSGRRGETQYF. The CDR3 coding sequence is TGTGCCAGCAGCTTGCCCACCGGGACTAGCGGGCGGAGGGGAGAGACCCAGTACTTC.